This is a list of T cell receptor beta chains from one sample in a study of blood T cell repertoires in COVID-19. TCRdb's table, derived via immunoSEQ multiplex PCR, lists solely in-frame clones and lacks some. The data show 65,000 to 85,000 clones, roughly nine tenths seen once. The specimen was peripheral blood. The receptor source for this set is a human donor in a cohort sampled during active COVID-19. Both conserved end residues are part of each CDR3. The D gene is left open where the match is weak. Only part of the rows carry a size: once, few, many, or a class if the clone is expanded.

TRBD1 . TRBJ1-2 TRBV10-3 CAISSPRDRVVGYTF TGTGCCATCAGCAGTCCCCGGGACAGGGTCGTCGGCTACACCTTC
. . TRBJ2-7 TRBV6-2/TRBV6-3 CASSYGSGSGEQYF TGTGCCAGCAGTTATGGGTCAGGGTCTGGCGAGCAGTACTTC
TRBD2 . TRBJ2-7 TRBV10-3 CAISEGLAGAYEQYF TGTGCCATCAGTGAAGGACTAGCGGGGGCCTACGAGCAGTACTTC
TRBD2 . TRBJ2-2 TRBV25-1 CASRGSGRETGELFF TGTGCCAGCAGGGGTAGCGGGAGGGAAACCGGGGAGCTGTTTTTT
TRBD1 . TRBJ2-7 TRBV7-2 CASSLAGTGGGYEQYF TGTGCCAGCAGCTTAGCAGGGACAGGGGGCGGGTACGAGCAGTACTTC
TRBD1 . TRBJ1-2 TRBV4-3 CASSQARDRENYGYTF TGCGCCAGCAGCCAAGCCCGGGACAGGGAAAACTATGGCTACACCTTC
TRBD2 . TRBJ2-7 TRBV28 CASSLVGLAGGLYEQYF TGTGCCAGCAGTTTAGTAGGACTAGCGGGAGGGCTCTACGAGCAGTACTTC
. few TRBJ2-4 TRBV6-5 CASSSTLTGAKNIQYF TGTGCCAGCAGTTCTACCCTCACGGGAGCCAAAAACATTCAGTACTTC
TRBD2 . TRBJ2-3 TRBV9 CASSASGGSTDTQYF TGTGCCAGCAGCGCCAGCGGGGGGAGCACAGATACGCAGTATTTT
TRBD1 once TRBJ2-1 TRBV6-6 CASSHDRGGRNEQFF TGTGCCAGCAGTCACGACAGGGGTGGTCGAAATGAGCAGTTCTTC
. once TRBJ1-4 TRBV4-1 CASSRGRTPTNEKLFF TGCGCCAGCAGCCGGGGGAGGACACCAACTAATGAAAAACTGTTTTTT
TRBD1 . TRBJ1-6 TRBV5-1 CASSFGTENSPLHF TGCGCCAGCAGCTTCGGGACAGAAAATTCACCCCTCCACTTT
. once TRBJ2-1 TRBV27 CASSFLADNNEQFF TGTGCCAGCAGTTTCCTGGCAGACAACAATGAGCAGTTCTTC
TRBD1 . TRBJ1-2 TRBV19 CASSLTGGGGYGYTF TGTGCCAGTAGCTTGACAGGGGGCGGCGGCTATGGCTACACCTTC
TRBD2 . TRBJ2-7 TRBV19 CASSLGTSGIGEQYF TGTGCCAGTAGTCTCGGGACTAGCGGGATCGGAGAGCAGTACTTC
TRBD2 . TRBJ2-6 TRBV30 CAWNGLAGSSGANVLTF TGTGCCTGGAATGGGCTAGCGGGCTCCTCTGGGGCCAACGTCCTGACTTTC
TRBD1 . TRBJ2-7 TRBV9 CASSIGQGGYEQYF TGTGCCAGCAGCATCGGACAGGGTGGCTACGAGCAGTACTTC
TRBD1 . TRBJ1-2 TRBV15 CATSRPDRTYYGYTF TGTGCCACCAGCAGACCGGACAGGACGTACTATGGCTACACCTTC
TRBD1 few TRBJ1-4 TRBV19 CASSTGGNEKLFF TGTGCCAGTAGCACAGGGGGTAATGAAAAACTGTTTTTT
TRBD2 . TRBJ2-1 TRBV27 CASSLSSGETYNEQFF TGTGCCAGCAGTTTAAGTAGCGGGGAAACCTACAATGAGCAGTTCTTC
. once TRBJ2-4 TRBV6-2/TRBV6-3 CASSYTGVGNIQYF TGTGCCAGCAGTTACACGGGAGTGGGAAACATTCAGTACTTC
TRBD1 . TRBJ2-7 TRBV19 CASSIVPGGDEQYF TGTGCCAGTAGTATAGTTCCAGGGGGCGACGAGCAGTACTTC
TRBD1 . TRBJ2-7 TRBV6-5 CASKADRGRYEQYF TGTGCCAGCAAGGCCGACAGGGGGCGTTACGAGCAGTACTTC
. . TRBJ1-5 TRBV7-8 CASSPTGGNQPQHF TGTGCCAGCAGCCCTACAGGTGGCAATCAGCCCCAGCATTTT
. . TRBJ1-5 TRBV30 CAWKGRAANQPQHF TGTGCCTGGAAGGGCAGGGCGGCCAATCAGCCCCAGCATTTT
. . TRBJ1-5 TRBV30 CAWSLERILGQPQHF TGTGCCTGGAGTCTCGAGCGCATTTTGGGTCAGCCCCAGCATTTT
. . TRBJ2-7 TRBV6-5 CASRGTGGPSYEQYF TGTGCCAGCAGGGGTACCGGAGGGCCCTCCTACGAGCAGTACTTC